The 27 T cell receptor beta chains below all came from one sample that was sequenced in a study of T cells in Graves' hyperthyroidism and ophthalmopathy. RNA transcripts yielded amplified TCR beta CDR3 regions. TCR CDR3 underwent first-round RT-PCR with the HTBI primer set. Each CDR3 protein gets one entry after TCRdb re-called the multiplex PCR reads with MiXCR. The data contain under 700,000 distinct CDR3 sequences, over 15% of them singletons. The source material was blood. The origin of the receptors is a woman younger than 30 with Graves' hyperthyroidism.

This clonotype was recorded at least ten times. The V and J genes are TRBV20-1 and TRBJ2-5, with D maybe TRBD2 (5 bases). CDR1 and CDR2 (germline): DFQATT, SNEGSKA (reference sequence). This CDR3 is 12 amino acids long. Trimming took off 6 bases at V and 2 bases at J, with 10 bases between the two ends. CDR3 DNA sequence: TGCAGTGCCTCAGCGGAGCAAGAGACCCAGTACTTC. It codes for CSASAEQETQYF.

This clonotype was seen a handful of times. The J gene is TRBJ2-2, the V gene TRBV11-3; D not certain. Germline loops: CDR1 SGHNT, CDR2 YENEEA. V lost 6 bases, J lost 0 bases, and 14 bases lay in between. The CDR3 has 16 residues. CDR3 in amino acids: CASSWVSTTNTGELFF. The CDR3 DNA reads as TGTGCCAGCAGTTGGGTTTCGACGACGAACACCGGGGAGCTGTTTTTT.

The V gene is TRBV6-1, the J gene TRBJ1-1; D gene ambiguous. Per germline, CDR1 MNHNS and CDR2 SASEGT. V was pared by 7 bases and J by 1 base, with 13 bases between. The CDR3 length is 14 residues. The chain's CDR3 is CASNYGRGNTEAFF. DNA for the CDR3: TGTGCCAGCAACTACGGGCGCGGGAACACTGAAGCTTTCTTT.

J is TRBJ2-5 and V is TRBV13; D is undetermined. In germline, CDR1 is PRHDT, CDR2 FYEKMQ (reference sequence). V was shortened by 1 base and J by 5 bases, with 11 bases between the two germline ends. The length of the CDR3 is 14 residues. In DNA, the CDR3 is TGTGCCAGCAGCTTAGCCCTAAGGACCGAGACCCAGTACTTC. This encodes CASSLALRTETQYF.

This clonotype turned up a few times. A clone one base away is much larger, so this may be a read error. The chain links TRBV5-1 to TRBJ1-1; TRBD1 might be the D (5 bases). Trimming pared 0 bases from V and 3 bases from J, leaving 12 bases between. CDR3 size: 15 residues. Per the germline V gene, CDR1 is SGHRS and CDR2 is YFSETQ. This chain's CDR3 is CASSLGQSKYTEAFF. The DNA of the CDR3 is TGCGCCAGCAGCTTGGGACAGTCGAAGTACACTGAAGCTTTCTTT.

This clonotype was recorded many times. This chain links TRBV11-2 with TRBJ2-1; D is uncertain. V was clipped by 3 bases and J by 6 bases, with 12 bases between them. The CDR3 covers 14 residues. CDR1 and CDR2 (germline): SGHAT, FQNNGV. The CDR3 DNA reads as TGTGCCAGCAGCTTTTTGGGTCAACGCAATGAGCAGTTCTTC. Translated: CASSFLGQRNEQFF.

This clonotype came up a few times. V usage is TRBV20-1 and J usage is TRBJ2-5; no clear D. The CDR3 has 13 amino acids. Per germline, CDR1 DFQATT and CDR2 SNEGSKA (reference sequence). Trimming stripped 0 bases from V and 2 bases from J, with 7 bases between. As DNA, the CDR3 is TGCAGTGCTAGAGACACGACGCAAGAGACCCAGTACTTC. Amino acid sequence: CSARDTTQETQYF.

This clonotype was seen repeatedly, ten times or more. V gene TRBV24-1 combines with J gene TRBJ2-1, with D possibly being TRBD1 (6 bases). Trimming cost V 0 bases and J 0 bases, with 8 bases left between them. Germline CDR1 reads KGHDR; CDR2 reads SFDVKD. CDR3 size: 16 residues. DNA for the CDR3: TGTGCCACCAGTGATTTGACAGGGAGCTCCTACAATGAGCAGTTCTTC. It encodes CATSDLTGSSYNEQFF.

This clonotype was detected a few times. CDR3 sequence: CASSQFYEQYF. The DNA of the CDR3 is TGTGCCAGCAGCCAATTCTACGAGCAGTACTTC. V and J are TRBV3-1 and TRBJ2-7; D call uncertain. Germline CDR1 is LGHDT and CDR2 is YNNKEL (reference sequence). Trimming cost V 2 bases and J 3 bases, with 2 bases left between them. The CDR3 is made up of 11 amino acids.

This clonotype was observed many times. J is TRBJ2-1 and V is TRBV20-1; TRBD2 agrees at 9 bases. J gave up 7 bases and V 4 bases, and 11 bases lay outside the gene matches. This CDR3 spans 15 amino acids. Germline loops: CDR1 DFQATT, CDR2 SNEGSKA (reference sequence). For the CDR3, the DNA is TGCAGTGCTACCCCCGGCGGGAGGGCCAGGAATGAGCAGTTCTTC. It encodes CSATPGGRARNEQFF.

This clonotype was seen many times. A much larger clone sits a single nucleotide away, making a read error possible. This chain links TRBV5-1 with TRBJ2-7; no reliable D call. Germline lookup yields CDR1 SGHRS and CDR2 YFSETQ. V was clipped by 0 bases and J by 3 bases, with 4 bases between them. There are 12 residues in the CDR3. This chain's CDR3 is CASSLDNYEQYF. The DNA for the CDR3 is TGCGCCAGCAGCTTGGACAACTACGAGCAGTACTTC.

CDR3 in DNA: TGTGCCAGCAGCCAAGTACGGAACGAGCACGAAAAACTGTTTTTT. Its protein product is CASSQVRNEHEKLFF. This chain uses TRBV14 with TRBJ1-4; the D is unclear. This CDR3 spans 15 amino acids. Trimming removed 1 base at V and 8 bases at J, with 14 bases between. From germline, CDR1 is SGHDN and CDR2 FVKESK.

This clonotype was seen at least ten times. At one end, the junction sequence differs from germline, possibly due to a read error. V and J are TRBV4-1 and TRBJ1-4, with D perhaps matching TRBD1 (5 bases). Germline CDR1 is MGHRA and CDR2 is YSYEKL. The CDR3 loop spans 14 amino acids. The CDR3 here is CASRRTGVNEKLFF. The CDR3, as DNA: TGTGCCAGCAGGCGAACAGGCGTAAATGAAAAACTGTTTTTT.

This clonotype has more than one count but fewer than ten. This chain uses TRBV4-2 with TRBJ2-1; D possibly corresponds to TRBD1 (6 bases). V lost 4 bases and J lost 0, with 19 bases in between. From germline, CDR1 is LGHNA and CDR2 YNFKEQ. CDR3 length equals 18 residues. The CDR3 reads CASSPLTGFHSSYNEQFF. CDR3 in DNA: TGTGCCAGCAGCCCCTTAACAGGGTTTCATAGCTCCTACAATGAGCAGTTCTTC.

This clonotype has just a few counts. The chain recombines TRBV6-1 with TRBJ2-6; 10 bases match TRBD1. V shed 6 bases and J 1 base; nucleotides not matched to a gene: 12. This CDR3 has 19 residues. Germline loops: CDR1 MNHNS, CDR2 SASEGT. CDR3 nucleotides: TGTGCCAGCAGAGCCAGACAGGGGGCTTTGATATCTGGGGCCAACGTCCTGACTTTC. This codes for CASRARQGALISGANVLTF.

The chain combines TRBV6-5 with TRBJ1-2; TRBD1 aligns across 7 bases. V gave up 1 base and J gave up 3 bases; unmatched junction bases: 2. Germline V gene lookup returns CDR1 MNHEY and CDR2 SVGAGI. The CDR3 totals 14 residues. CDR3 amino acids: CASSYWQGDYGYTF. Written as DNA, the CDR3 is TGTGCCAGCAGTTACTGGCAGGGGGACTATGGCTACACCTTC.

Only a few counts were recorded for this clonotype. The chain joins TRBV20-1 to TRBJ2-3; 8 positions match TRBD1. Looked up from germline, CDR1 is DFQATT and CDR2 is SNEGSKA (reference sequence). V was clipped by 5 bases and J by 5 bases; unmatched bases: 6. CDR3 length equals 13 residues. As DNA, the CDR3 is TGCAGTGCTTTGACAGGGGTTATAGATACGCAGTATTTT. Its translation: CSALTGVIDTQYF.

V is TRBV7-9 and J is TRBJ2-7, with TRBD1 matching 9 bases. Trimming cost V 5 bases and J 1 base; bases outside gene matches: 6. The length of the CDR3 is 15 residues. Germline V gene sequence: CDR1 SEHNR, CDR2 FQNEAQ (reference sequence). The DNA of the CDR3 is TGTGCCAGCAGCCCTTCGGACAGGGGTTCCTACGAGCAGTACTTC. Translated: CASSPSDRGSYEQYF.

This clonotype was found many times. CDR3 residues: CATSDLPTGAGYSNQPQHF. In DNA form, the CDR3 reads TGTGCCACCAGTGATTTGCCGACAGGGGCGGGGTATAGCAATCAGCCCCAGCATTTT. The chain employs TRBV24-1 and TRBJ1-5, with 8 positions matching TRBD1. Losses at the gene ends were 0 bases for V and 0 bases for J; bases not matched to a gene: 9. CDR1 KGHDR and CDR2 SFDVKD come from the germline V gene. CDR3 size: 19 residues.

As for this clonotype: A much larger clone sits a single nucleotide away, making a read error possible. This chain links TRBV11-3 with TRBJ2-1, with unresolved D. The J call may be wrong; the DNA end is better matched by TRBJ2-7. CDR3 length: 11 residues. CDR1 and CDR2 from the germline V gene are SGHNT and YENEEA. The CDR3 DNA reads TGTGCCAGCAGCCAACGGAATGAGCAGTACTTC. Protein: CASSQRNEQYF.

The table lists this clonotype with many counts. The V and J genes are TRBV10-3 and TRBJ2-5; 9 nucleotides agree with TRBD1. J gave up 4 bases and V 0 bases, and 6 bases lay outside the gene matches. The germline gives CDR1 ENHRY, CDR2 SYGVKD. The CDR3 has 16 amino acids. The CDR3 region is CAISESRTGDGETQYF. The CDR3 DNA reads as TGTGCCATCAGTGAGTCGCGGACAGGGGACGGAGAGACCCAGTACTTC.

This clonotype was seen at least ten times. This rearrangement joins TRBV3-1 to TRBJ1-2; D unclear. The CDR3 is 14 residues long. The V gene lost 0 bases and the J gene lost 5 bases, with 10 bases spanning the gap. CDR1 and CDR2 from the germline V gene are LGHDT and YNNKEL (reference sequence). DNA for the CDR3: TGTGCCAGCAGCCAAGATCAGGTTTCATATGGCTACACCTTC. Protein product: CASSQDQVSYGYTF.

This clonotype was detected a few times. The chain has TRBV29-1 and TRBJ2-2, with D possibly being TRBD1 (6 bases). Germline V gives CDR1 SQVTM, CDR2 ANQGSEA. The CDR3 is 14 residues long. The germline V and J ends were trimmed by 3 bases and 1 base, with 9 bases remaining between them. This CDR3 reads CSVDGDKNTGELFF. The CDR3 DNA is TGCAGCGTTGATGGGGACAAGAACACCGGGGAGCTGTTTTTT.

This clonotype appeared many times. The chain employs TRBV2 and TRBJ2-5; D is perhaps TRBD1 (6 bases). This CDR3 has 13 residues. Germline values: CDR1 SNHLY, CDR2 FYNNEI. V lost 4 bases and J 4 bases, leaving 10 bases between the germline ends. The CDR3 bases are TGTGCCAGCAGTGCGACAGGTTCAGAGACCCAGTACTTC. This codes for CASSATGSETQYF.

This clonotype was counted a few times. The chain couples TRBV6-1 to TRBJ2-7; D gene ambiguous. The germline CDR1 and CDR2 sequences are MNHNS and SASEGT. The CDR3 runs 13 residues. V dropped 10 bases and J dropped 5 bases, with 18 bases sitting between them. CDR3: CATKAGPANEQYF. CDR3 in DNA: TGTGCCACAAAAGCCGGGCCCGCCAACGAGCAGTACTTC.

This clonotype occurred many times. This chain links TRBV3-1 with TRBJ2-7; weak D call: TRBD2 (7 bases). The CDR3 is made up of 15 amino acids. V shed 2 bases and J shed 5 bases, with 16 bases lying between them. Per germline, CDR1 LGHDT and CDR2 YNNKEL (reference sequence). The CDR3, as DNA: TGTGCCAGCAGCCAAACCCGGGGAGGGGGTGACGAGCAGTACTTC. The encoded protein is CASSQTRGGGDEQYF.

This clonotype was seen a few times. The V call is TRBV7-9, the J call TRBJ2-5; D may be TRBD2 (6 bases). The CDR3 runs to 17 residues. Germline CDR1 is SEHNR and CDR2 is FQNEAQ (reference sequence). Between the trimmed V and J ends, which lost 5 bases and 1 base, there was a span of 20 bases. CDR3 sequence: CASSPRLVPLLQETQYF. CDR3 in DNA: TGTGCCAGCAGCCCAAGACTAGTACCCCTTCTCCAAGAGACCCAGTACTTC.